At least ten counts were recorded for the clone carrying this T cell receptor (beta chain). What it binds is unknown. The source of the sample is a study of metastatic and nonmetastatic thyroid tumors. On the study more broadly: Samples came from malignant and benign thyroid patients, and repertoires were compared across blood and tumor or nodule tissue.

Study-wide results and caveats: Relative to benign nodules, malignant thyroid tumors were reportedly characterized by significantly elevated TCR beta diversity in blood and tumor.

Thyroid surgery was preceded by no treatment in any patient. Authors' analysis steps: A classifier of distant metastasis in papillary thyroid cancer was built from CDR3 differences (across clinicopathological groups). TCRdb re-called the PCR reads via MiXCR. The V and J calls were determined by TCRdb, not by the authors. The sample includes fewer than 40,000 clones, around 25% seen only once; the top ten take about 9%. The CDR3 consists of 13 residues. Germline V gene sequence: CDR1 DFQATT, CDR2 SNEGSKA (reference sequence). V lost 3 bases and J lost 3; bases outside the gene matches: 4. This sequence was found in a female donor with papillary thyroid cancer or a benign thyroid nodule (not recorded which). Some clones in this sample may be carry-over from other donors' samples. The sequencing input was blood. J is TRBJ2-5 and V is TRBV20-1; TRBD1 matches at 7 bases. CDR3 bases: TGCAGTGCTAGGCCAGGGGGAAAAGAGACCCAGTACTTC. Amino acids: CSARPGGKETQYF.